This T cell receptor (beta chain) originates from a study of human T cells and chemical hapten exposure. Study details: Researchers reported sensitizing an approximately 2 cm by approximately 2 cm upper inner arm skin site with 2% DPC. Patients, mostly women, had alopecia areata, alopecia totalis or alopecia universalis.

Time point noted: pre-sensitization, week 0. Described treatment: therapeutic diphenylcyclopropenone sensitization with weekly scalp DPC. Concerning this clonotype: Its specificity is not known.

TCRdb itself ran the RACE reads through MiXCR, one entry per CDR3 protein. The sample has under 200,000 distinct CDR3 sequences, 25% to 35% seen once. CDR1 ENHRY and CDR2 SYGVKD come from the germline V gene. Germline trimming cut 10 bases from V and 5 bases from J; bases unmatched to any gene: 6. The CDR3 loop spans 13 amino acids. Findings and caveats of the study: TCRs above 1 in 1000 frequency stayed constant with DPC sensitization.

The sequence was collected from a woman aged 30 to 39 with alopecia areata. Some clones in this sample may be carry-over from other donors' samples. This sample comprised whole blood, obtained in connection with sensitization to the hapten diphenylcyclopropenone (DPC). The V gene is TRBV10-3, the J gene TRBJ2-1; TRBD2 matches at 9 bases. In DNA, the CDR3 is TGTGCCACCTTAGCGGGAGCGAACAATGAGCAGTTCTTC. It is translated as CATLAGANNEQFF.